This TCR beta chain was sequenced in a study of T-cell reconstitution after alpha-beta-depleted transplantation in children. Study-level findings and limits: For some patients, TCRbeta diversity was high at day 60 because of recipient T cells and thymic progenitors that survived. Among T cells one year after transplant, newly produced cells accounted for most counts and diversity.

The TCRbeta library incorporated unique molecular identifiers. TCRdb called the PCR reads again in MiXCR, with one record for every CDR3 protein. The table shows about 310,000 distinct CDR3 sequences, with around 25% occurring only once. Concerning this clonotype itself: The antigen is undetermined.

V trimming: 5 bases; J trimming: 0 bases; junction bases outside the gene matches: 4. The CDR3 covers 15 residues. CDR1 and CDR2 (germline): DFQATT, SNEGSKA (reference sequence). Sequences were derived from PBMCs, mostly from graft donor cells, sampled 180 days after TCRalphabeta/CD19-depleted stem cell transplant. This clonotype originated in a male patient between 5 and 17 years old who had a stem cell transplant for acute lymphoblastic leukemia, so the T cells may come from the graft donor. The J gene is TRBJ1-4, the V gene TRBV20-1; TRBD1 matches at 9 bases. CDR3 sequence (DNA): TGCAGTGCTCCGGACAGGGGTACAACTAATGAAAAACTGTTTTTT. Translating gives CSAPDRGTTNEKLFF.